This entry is about one T cell receptor (beta chain). As yet, its antigen is unknown. Any gene name here is a mouse gene name. The read terminates 1 residue ahead of where the CDR3 ends, so the germline J gene completes it. The assay was immunoSEQ multiplex PCR, and TCRdb's table has in-frame clones only and misses some. Seen here are some 4,600 clones, about 50% observed once, and the top ten hold around 15%. The entry originates in a study of tissue T cells after allogeneic stem cell transplantation. Points from the study as a whole: Few T cell clones were shared across patients, but motif clusters showed tissue-specific shared signatures. Only a limited share of tissue TCRs appeared in blood or spleen.

In germline, CDR1 is KGHPV, CDR2 FQNQEV (reference sequence). Between the trimmed V and J ends, which lost 0 bases and 5 bases, there was a span of 5 bases. The CDR3 totals 14 residues. The time point is: mouse harvest day 14 after allogeneic transplant. Tail vein injection delivered 10^7 T-cell-depleted bone marrow cells and 10^6 splenic CD5+ T cells. The receptor was isolated from a female BALB/c mouse given C57BL/6 T cells with graft-versus-host disease after an allogeneic hematopoietic cell transplant. The sequencing sample was made of gut tissue. The V gene is TRBV26, the J gene TRBJ1-6; D gene unclear. TRBJ1-6 is treated as an ORF (open reading frame) with a function not yet certain. The CDR3: CASSLSTNNSPLYF. The sequenced CDR3 bases are TGTGCCAGCAGTCTGTCGACAAATAATTCGCCCCTCTAC.